Listed below are T cell receptor beta chains from one sample, sequenced in a study of T cell repertoires in cytomegalovirus infection. These TCRs are of unknown antigen specificity. Each CDR3 protein is one row after TCRdb ran MiXCR on the reads. The sample carries 450,000 to 600,000 distinct CDR3 sequences, about 42% recorded once. This specimen consisted of cultured PBMCs, obtained from culture after CMV antigen stimulation. Receptor source: a human donor in good health (CMV status not recorded). Some clones in this sample may be carry-over from other donors' samples. Each CDR3 is given with its conserved first and last residue. A D gene is named only where the DNA matches it firmly. The size field is filled for only some rows; it gives once, few, many or a size class.

v_call: TRBV10-3
d_call: -
j_call: TRBJ1-5
clone_size: -
cdr3_aa: CAITPGENQPQHF
cdr3_nt: TGTGCCATCACCCCAGGGGAGAATCAGCCCCAGCATTTT

v_call: TRBV19
d_call: -
j_call: TRBJ2-7
clone_size: -
cdr3_aa: CASSSGSPSYEQYF
cdr3_nt: TGTGCCAGTAGTTCAGGGAGCCCATCCTACGAGCAGTACTTC

v_call: TRBV7-2
d_call: -
j_call: TRBJ2-7
clone_size: -
cdr3_aa: CASSRDFLYEQYF
cdr3_nt: TGTGCCAGCAGCCGGGACTTCCTCTACGAGCAGTACTTC

v_call: TRBV5-1
d_call: -
j_call: TRBJ2-7
clone_size: few
cdr3_aa: CASSLVVGYEQYF
cdr3_nt: TGCGCCAGCAGCTTGGTAGTGGGCTACGAGCAGTACTTC

v_call: TRBV7-2
d_call: -
j_call: TRBJ2-3
clone_size: -
cdr3_aa: CASSLAGAARTDTQYF
cdr3_nt: TGTGCCAGCAGCTTAGCGGGAGCAGCCCGCACAGATACGCAGTATTTT

v_call: TRBV7-7
d_call: -
j_call: TRBJ2-5
clone_size: -
cdr3_aa: CASSLDSLETQYF
cdr3_nt: TGTGCCAGCAGCTTGGACAGTTTAGAGACCCAGTACTTC

v_call: TRBV20-1
d_call: -
j_call: TRBJ1-1
clone_size: -
cdr3_aa: CSASGGWSTEAFF
cdr3_nt: TGCAGTGCTAGTGGTGGATGGAGCACTGAAGCTTTCTTT

v_call: TRBV7-2
d_call: -
j_call: TRBJ2-7
clone_size: -
cdr3_aa: CASSLDHGGEQYF
cdr3_nt: TGTGCCAGCAGCTTAGATCACGGAGGGGAGCAGTACTTC

v_call: TRBV11-2
d_call: TRBD2
j_call: TRBJ2-7
clone_size: -
cdr3_aa: CASSILAGESYEQYF
cdr3_nt: TGTGCCAGCAGCATACTAGCGGGAGAATCCTACGAGCAGTACTTC

v_call: TRBV20-1
d_call: -
j_call: TRBJ2-3
clone_size: -
cdr3_aa: CSARPLRGGRDTQYF
cdr3_nt: TGCAGTGCTAGACCCCTGAGGGGGGGCAGGGATACGCAGTATTTT

v_call: TRBV11-2
d_call: TRBD1
j_call: TRBJ1-5
clone_size: few
cdr3_aa: CASSFLTGGNQPQHF
cdr3_nt: TGTGCCAGCAGCTTCCTTACAGGGGGCAATCAGCCCCAGCATTTT

v_call: TRBV6-1
d_call: -
j_call: TRBJ2-7
clone_size: -
cdr3_aa: CASSGILRLVTPYEQYF
cdr3_nt: TGTGCCAGCAGTGGGATCCTTAGACTCGTAACGCCCTACGAGCAGTACTTC

v_call: TRBV6-1
d_call: TRBD2
j_call: TRBJ2-3
clone_size: -
cdr3_aa: CASSEFVPGGLDTQYF
cdr3_nt: TGTGCCAGCAGTGAATTTGTCCCGGGGGGGCTCGATACGCAGTATTTT

v_call: TRBV6-1
d_call: TRBD2
j_call: TRBJ2-3
clone_size: few
cdr3_aa: CASSAMGPPSGASTDTQYF
cdr3_nt: TGTGCCAGCAGTGCAATGGGCCCTCCTAGCGGGGCTAGCACAGATACGCAGTATTTT

v_call: TRBV4-1
d_call: -
j_call: TRBJ2-3
clone_size: few
cdr3_aa: CASSQDHSYYTDTQYF
cdr3_nt: TGCGCCAGCAGCCAAGATCACAGCTATTACACAGATACGCAGTATTTT

v_call: TRBV7-6
d_call: -
j_call: TRBJ1-5
clone_size: many
cdr3_aa: CASSQGYNQPQHF
cdr3_nt: TGTGCCAGCAGTCAGGGATACAATCAGCCCCAGCATTTT

v_call: TRBV19
d_call: -
j_call: TRBJ2-6
clone_size: -
cdr3_aa: CASSSGRTASGANVLTF
cdr3_nt: TGTGCCAGTAGTTCGGGCAGGACAGCCTCTGGGGCCAACGTCCTGACTTTC

v_call: TRBV7-9
d_call: -
j_call: TRBJ2-6
clone_size: -
cdr3_aa: CASSFPSVSGANVLTF
cdr3_nt: TGTGCCAGCAGCTTCCCCTCTGTCTCTGGGGCCAACGTCCTGACTTTC

v_call: TRBV2
d_call: TRBD2
j_call: TRBJ2-5
clone_size: few
cdr3_aa: CASKPLAVQETQYF
cdr3_nt: TGTGCCAGCAAACCGCTAGCGGTGCAAGAGACCCAGTACTTC

v_call: TRBV6-2/TRBV6-3
d_call: TRBD1
j_call: TRBJ1-2
clone_size: -
cdr3_aa: CASRNRGQNYGYTF
cdr3_nt: TGTGCCAGCCGAAACAGGGGCCAAAACTATGGCTACACCTTC

v_call: TRBV6-1
d_call: -
j_call: TRBJ2-3
clone_size: -
cdr3_aa: CASSDPIRVYTDTQYF
cdr3_nt: TGTGCCAGCAGTGATCCCATTAGGGTATACACAGATACGCAGTATTTT

v_call: TRBV7-2
d_call: TRBD2
j_call: TRBJ2-3
clone_size: many
cdr3_aa: CASSFGRGDTQYF
cdr3_nt: TGTGCCAGCAGCTTTGGGCGGGGGGATACGCAGTATTTT

v_call: TRBV7-2
d_call: TRBD1
j_call: TRBJ1-2
clone_size: -
cdr3_aa: CASSSTTGATYGYTF
cdr3_nt: TGTGCCAGCAGCTCTACGACAGGGGCGACCTATGGCTACACCTTC

v_call: TRBV7-2
d_call: TRBD2
j_call: TRBJ2-7
clone_size: few
cdr3_aa: CASSPPGLAGAYEQYF
cdr3_nt: TGTGCCAGCAGCCCCCCGGGACTAGCGGGGGCCTACGAGCAGTACTTC

v_call: TRBV6-1
d_call: -
j_call: TRBJ2-7
clone_size: few
cdr3_aa: CASSGRLGGGPYEQYF
cdr3_nt: TGTGCCAGCAGTGGACGATTGGGGGGTGGGCCCTACGAGCAGTACTTC

v_call: TRBV12-3/TRBV12-4
d_call: -
j_call: TRBJ2-3
clone_size: many
cdr3_aa: CASSLAQMDGNTQYF
cdr3_nt: TGTGCCAGCAGTTTAGCGCAAATGGATGGGAATACGCAGTATTTT

v_call: TRBV9
d_call: -
j_call: TRBJ1-2
clone_size: -
cdr3_aa: CASSPQRAGDNGYTF
cdr3_nt: TGTGCCAGCAGCCCCCAGCGGGCAGGGGATAATGGCTACACCTTC

v_call: TRBV10-2
d_call: -
j_call: TRBJ1-2
clone_size: -
cdr3_aa: CASSVGGEYGYTF
cdr3_nt: TGCGCCAGCAGTGTAGGAGGGGAATATGGCTACACCTTC

v_call: TRBV12-3/TRBV12-4
d_call: -
j_call: TRBJ2-5
clone_size: -
cdr3_aa: CASSSTGGLTQYF
cdr3_nt: TGTGCCAGCAGTTCGACTGGGGGTTTGACCCAGTACTTC

v_call: TRBV4-2
d_call: -
j_call: TRBJ2-7
clone_size: -
cdr3_aa: CASSQGGDAYEQYF
cdr3_nt: TGTGCCAGCAGCCAGGGTGGCGATGCATACGAGCAGTACTTC

v_call: TRBV15
d_call: TRBD2
j_call: TRBJ2-1
clone_size: -
cdr3_aa: CATSRDGTSGTWDNEQFF
cdr3_nt: TGTGCCACCAGCAGAGATGGGACTAGCGGAACATGGGACAATGAGCAGTTCTTC

v_call: TRBV25-1
d_call: -
j_call: TRBJ1-6
clone_size: -
cdr3_aa: CASRRGDNSPLHF
cdr3_nt: TGTGCCAGCAGGAGAGGGGATAATTCACCCCTCCACTTT

v_call: TRBV7-2
d_call: -
j_call: TRBJ2-3
clone_size: -
cdr3_aa: CASSVAGYLLRSTDTQYF
cdr3_nt: TGTGCCAGCAGCGTGGCCGGATACCTCCTCCGAAGCACAGATACGCAGTATTTT

v_call: TRBV12-3/TRBV12-4
d_call: TRBD2
j_call: TRBJ2-5
clone_size: -
cdr3_aa: CASSLALASGAHLQETQYF
cdr3_nt: TGTGCCAGCAGTTTAGCGCTGGCTAGCGGGGCGCACCTTCAAGAGACCCAGTACTTC

v_call: TRBV24-1
d_call: TRBD2
j_call: TRBJ2-7
clone_size: -
cdr3_aa: CATNPGTSGARGDEQYF
cdr3_nt: TGTGCCACCAACCCCGGGACTAGCGGGGCGCGAGGGGACGAGCAGTACTTC

v_call: TRBV18
d_call: TRBD1
j_call: TRBJ2-1
clone_size: -
cdr3_aa: CASSPPPTGGLHEQFF
cdr3_nt: TGTGCCAGCTCACCACCGCCCACAGGGGGTCTCCATGAGCAGTTCTTC

v_call: TRBV12-3/TRBV12-4
d_call: -
j_call: TRBJ2-5
clone_size: -
cdr3_aa: CASSFSGRETQYF
cdr3_nt: TGTGCCAGCAGTTTTAGCGGTAGGGAGACCCAGTACTTC

v_call: TRBV6-1
d_call: -
j_call: TRBJ1-2
clone_size: -
cdr3_aa: CASSKDPQGYGYTF
cdr3_nt: TGTGCCAGCAGTAAGGACCCCCAGGGCTATGGCTACACCTTC

v_call: TRBV5-1
d_call: -
j_call: TRBJ2-5
clone_size: -
cdr3_aa: CASSLVPREETQYF
cdr3_nt: TGCGCCAGCAGCTTGGTGCCTAGGGAGGAGACCCAGTACTTC

v_call: TRBV7-2
d_call: TRBD2
j_call: TRBJ2-7
clone_size: -
cdr3_aa: CASSLGLAGEREQYF
cdr3_nt: TGTGCCAGCAGCTTGGGACTAGCGGGAGAAAGGGAGCAGTACTTC

v_call: TRBV7-2
d_call: -
j_call: TRBJ2-2
clone_size: many
cdr3_aa: CASTPLRGSSGGELFF
cdr3_nt: TGTGCCAGCACCCCTCTTAGGGGGAGTAGCGGCGGGGAGCTGTTTTTT

v_call: TRBV7-6
d_call: -
j_call: TRBJ1-1
clone_size: -
cdr3_aa: CASSPAGYTEAFF
cdr3_nt: TGTGCCAGCAGCCCTGCGGGCTACACTGAAGCTTTCTTT

v_call: TRBV7-2
d_call: -
j_call: TRBJ1-1
clone_size: -
cdr3_aa: CASSFAGSGTEAFF
cdr3_nt: TGTGCCAGCAGCTTTGCGGGATCGGGCACTGAAGCTTTCTTT

v_call: TRBV28
d_call: -
j_call: TRBJ2-3
clone_size: few
cdr3_aa: CASSQGGVGDTQYF
cdr3_nt: TGTGCCAGCAGCCAAGGGGGGGTGGGAGATACGCAGTATTTT

v_call: TRBV12-3/TRBV12-4
d_call: -
j_call: TRBJ2-3
clone_size: -
cdr3_aa: CASTIETNTDTQYF
cdr3_nt: TGTGCCAGCACGATAGAGACTAACACAGATACGCAGTATTTT

v_call: TRBV6-2/TRBV6-3
d_call: -
j_call: TRBJ1-2
clone_size: -
cdr3_aa: CASSALKQGGGYTF
cdr3_nt: TGTGCCAGCAGTGCCTTAAAACAGGGAGGCGGCTACACCTTC

v_call: TRBV6-5
d_call: -
j_call: TRBJ1-2
clone_size: -
cdr3_aa: CASSSTGQITYGYTF
cdr3_nt: TGTGCCAGCAGTTCTACGGGTCAAATCACCTATGGCTACACCTTC

v_call: TRBV20-1
d_call: TRBD2
j_call: TRBJ2-3
clone_size: -
cdr3_aa: CSARGDTDTQYF
cdr3_nt: TGCAGTGCTCGGGGGGACACAGATACGCAGTATTTT

v_call: TRBV4-1
d_call: -
j_call: TRBJ2-5
clone_size: -
cdr3_aa: CASSQRLGPETQYF
cdr3_nt: TGCGCCAGCAGCCAACGTCTAGGTCCTGAGACCCAGTACTTC

v_call: TRBV2
d_call: TRBD2
j_call: TRBJ2-2
clone_size: -
cdr3_aa: CASSNRQRENTGELFF
cdr3_nt: TGTGCCAGCAGTAACCGGCAGCGGGAGAACACCGGGGAGCTGTTTTTT

v_call: TRBV7-2
d_call: -
j_call: TRBJ2-1
clone_size: -
cdr3_aa: CASSFLLGVDEQFF
cdr3_nt: TGTGCCAGCAGCTTTTTGTTGGGGGTTGATGAGCAGTTCTTC

v_call: TRBV6-6
d_call: -
j_call: TRBJ1-5
clone_size: -
cdr3_aa: CASRPRVDGPQPQHF
cdr3_nt: TGTGCCAGCAGACCACGCGTCGACGGTCCACAGCCCCAGCATTTT

v_call: TRBV7-2
d_call: TRBD2
j_call: TRBJ2-1
clone_size: few
cdr3_aa: CASSLGGSGRESYNEQFF
cdr3_nt: TGTGCCAGCAGCTTAGGGGGGAGCGGGAGGGAATCCTACAATGAGCAGTTCTTC

v_call: TRBV28
d_call: TRBD1
j_call: TRBJ1-5
clone_size: few
cdr3_aa: CASSYGGGRGQPQHF
cdr3_nt: TGTGCCAGCAGCTACGGAGGGGGCCGGGGGCAGCCCCAGCATTTT

v_call: TRBV7-4
d_call: TRBD1
j_call: TRBJ1-2
clone_size: few
cdr3_aa: CASSQRDRGYGYTF
cdr3_nt: TGTGCCAGCAGCCAGAGGGACAGGGGCTATGGCTACACCTTC

v_call: TRBV7-6
d_call: -
j_call: TRBJ2-1
clone_size: -
cdr3_aa: CASARGGLYNEQFF
cdr3_nt: TGTGCCAGCGCCCGTGGGGGGCTCTACAATGAGCAGTTCTTC

v_call: TRBV4-2
d_call: TRBD2
j_call: TRBJ2-5
clone_size: -
cdr3_aa: CASSLQDGASGEETQYF
cdr3_nt: TGTGCCAGCAGCCTCCAGGACGGGGCTAGCGGAGAGGAGACCCAGTACTTC

v_call: TRBV19
d_call: TRBD1
j_call: TRBJ1-6
clone_size: -
cdr3_aa: CATKTGTGDSPLHF
cdr3_nt: TGTGCCACCAAAACCGGGACAGGGGATTCACCCCTCCACTTT

v_call: TRBV7-9
d_call: -
j_call: TRBJ2-7
clone_size: -
cdr3_aa: CASSGSAGPSYEQYF
cdr3_nt: TGTGCCAGCAGTGGGAGTGCCGGGCCCTCCTACGAGCAGTACTTC